Below, one T cell receptor (beta chain) is given with its context. Its antigen is still unknown. Sequencing was performed with immunoSEQ multiplex PCR; in TCRdb, only in-frame clones are kept and a portion is missing. This sample has around 11,000 clones, with about 60% found just once. The data belong to a study of immune cell composition in non-small cell lung cancer. Study-wide results and limits: TIL tumour reactivity correlated with maximal tumour-associated clone frequency in adenocarcinoma. Lung squamous cell carcinoma tumours had significantly higher top 10 clone scores and productive clonality than lung adenocarcinoma. Dominant in vivo tumour-associated clones were not shown to share tumour-reactive sequences.

The CDR3 contains 11 residues. CDR1 and CDR2 from the germline V gene are SQVTM and ANQGSEA. V was pared by 8 bases and J by 8 bases, with 15 bases between. J is TRBJ1-2 and V is TRBV29-1; D is uncertain. The sample taken for sequencing was lung tumor tissue. The source of this sequence is a human donor with non-small cell lung cancer. The CDR3 reads CSCLHGGGYTF. The DNA for the CDR3 is TGCAGCTGCCTCCACGGCGGCGGCTACACCTTC.